These T cell receptor beta chains were read from a single sample in a study of shared clonotypes between healthy human individuals. The repertoire was sequenced with immunoSEQ multiplex PCR; TCRdb's copy has only in-frame clones and lacks some. The table includes 450,000 to 500,000 clones, roughly 80% detected once. Material: PBMCs. The source is a woman aged 40 to 50 in good health. Some clones in this sample may be carry-over from other donors' samples. CDR3s include the opening cysteine and the closing phenylalanine or tryptophan. Each record gives: V gene, D gene, J gene, clone size, CDR3 DNA, CDR3 protein. A D gene is named only where the DNA matches it firmly. Only part of the rows carry a size: once, few, many, or a class if the clone is expanded.

v_call: TRBV2
d_call: -
j_call: TRBJ2-7
clone_size: -
cdr3_nt: TGTGCCAGCAAGCAGGGTACCTACGAGCAGTACTTC
cdr3_aa: CASKQGTYEQYF

v_call: TRBV9
d_call: -
j_call: TRBJ1-4
clone_size: -
cdr3_nt: TGTGCCAGCAGCGTAGGGTATGAAAAACTGTTTTTT
cdr3_aa: CASSVGYEKLFF

v_call: TRBV9
d_call: TRBD1
j_call: TRBJ2-7
clone_size: many
cdr3_nt: TGTGCCAGCAGCGTAGGAGGGGGCGGCGAGCAGTACTTC
cdr3_aa: CASSVGGGGEQYF

v_call: TRBV2
d_call: TRBD2
j_call: TRBJ2-1
clone_size: many
cdr3_nt: TGTGCCAGCAGTGTAAGTGAGGGACTAGCGGGAGTCCCATACAATGAGCAGTTCTTC
cdr3_aa: CASSVSEGLAGVPYNEQFF

v_call: TRBV9
d_call: -
j_call: TRBJ2-7
clone_size: -
cdr3_nt: TGTGCCAGCAGCGCCTCACCGAGCTCCTACGAGCAGTACTTC
cdr3_aa: CASSASPSSYEQYF

v_call: TRBV28
d_call: -
j_call: TRBJ1-1
clone_size: -
cdr3_nt: TGTGCCAGCAGTACCAACGAGGGGTGGAACACTGAAGCTTTCTTT
cdr3_aa: CASSTNEGWNTEAFF

v_call: TRBV2
d_call: -
j_call: TRBJ2-4
clone_size: -
cdr3_nt: TGTGCCAGCAGTTTAAGCGGGCGGGAAAACATTCAGTACTTC
cdr3_aa: CASSLSGRENIQYF

v_call: TRBV14
d_call: TRBD2
j_call: TRBJ2-5
clone_size: -
cdr3_nt: TGTGCCAGCAGCCAAGTTCCAGCGGGAGGGCCATGGGAGACCCAGTACTTC
cdr3_aa: CASSQVPAGGPWETQYF

v_call: TRBV19
d_call: -
j_call: TRBJ2-7
clone_size: -
cdr3_nt: TGTGCCAGTAGTAGCCCGACAGGCTACGAGCAGTACTTC
cdr3_aa: CASSSPTGYEQYF

v_call: TRBV25-1
d_call: TRBD2
j_call: TRBJ2-5
clone_size: -
cdr3_nt: TGTGCCAGCAGTGACCAGCGGGAGTACCAAGAGACCCAGTACTTC
cdr3_aa: CASSDQREYQETQYF

v_call: TRBV6-1
d_call: TRBD1
j_call: TRBJ1-4
clone_size: -
cdr3_nt: TGTGCCAGCAGTGAAAGAGGGGGCGATGAAAAACTGTTTTTT
cdr3_aa: CASSERGGDEKLFF

v_call: TRBV19
d_call: -
j_call: TRBJ1-2
clone_size: -
cdr3_nt: TGTGCCAGTACAAACCTCAGGGGTGCAGGCTACACCTTC
cdr3_aa: CASTNLRGAGYTF

v_call: TRBV13
d_call: TRBD2
j_call: TRBJ2-3
clone_size: -
cdr3_nt: TGTGCCAGCAGCTTAGGGCAAATAGCGGGAGTGTCAGATACGCAGTATTTT
cdr3_aa: CASSLGQIAGVSDTQYF

v_call: TRBV19
d_call: -
j_call: TRBJ2-2
clone_size: -
cdr3_nt: TGTGCCAGTAGTATAGTTTCAGGGGCGAACACCGGGGAGCTGTTTTTT
cdr3_aa: CASSIVSGANTGELFF